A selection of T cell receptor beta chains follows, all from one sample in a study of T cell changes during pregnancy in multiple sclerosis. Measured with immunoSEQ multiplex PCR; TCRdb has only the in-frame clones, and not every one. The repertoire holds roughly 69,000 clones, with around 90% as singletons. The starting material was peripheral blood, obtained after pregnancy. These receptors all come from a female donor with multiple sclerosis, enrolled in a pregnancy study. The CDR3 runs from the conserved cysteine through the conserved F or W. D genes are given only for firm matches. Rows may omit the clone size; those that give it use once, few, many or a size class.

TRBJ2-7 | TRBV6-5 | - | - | TGTGCCAGCAGTTCCGCAGGGAGGGAGCAGTACTTC | CASSSAGREQYF
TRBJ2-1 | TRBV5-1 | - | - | TGCGCCAGCAGCTTCGGCGGCGGGAATTCCTACAATGAGCAGTTCTTC | CASSFGGGNSYNEQFF
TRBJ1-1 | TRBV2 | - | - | TGTGCCACAAGGGGGGGGACTGAAGCTTTCTTT | CATRGGTEAFF
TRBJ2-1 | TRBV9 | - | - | TGTGCCAGCAGCGGTATAGCGGTGGGTGAGCAGTTCTTC | CASSGIAVGEQFF
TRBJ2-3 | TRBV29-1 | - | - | TGCAGCGTTGCTACCGGGACAAGGAAAGGCACAGATACGCAGTATTTT | CSVATGTRKGTDTQYF
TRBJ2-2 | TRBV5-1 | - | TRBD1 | TGCGCCAGCAGCTGGACAGGGTCGAACACCGGGGAGCTGTTTTTT | CASSWTGSNTGELFF
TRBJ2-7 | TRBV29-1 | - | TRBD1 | TGCAGCGTTCAGGTGGACAGGGAAGTTCCGCAGTACTTC | CSVQVDREVPQYF
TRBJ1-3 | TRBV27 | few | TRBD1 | TGTGCCAGCAGGGGACAGGGTAATGGAAACACCATATATTTT | CASRGQGNGNTIYF
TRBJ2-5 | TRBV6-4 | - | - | TGTGCCAGCAGTGAGAGGGATGCAGAGACCCAGTACTTC | CASSERDAETQYF
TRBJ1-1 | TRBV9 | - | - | TGTGCCAGCAGCGTAGCAGGGAAGAACACTGAAGCTTTCTTT | CASSVAGKNTEAFF
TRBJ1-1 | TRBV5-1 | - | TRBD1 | TGCGCCAGCAGCGGCGACAGGGGGCGAGGTACTGAAGCTTTCTTT | CASSGDRGRGTEAFF
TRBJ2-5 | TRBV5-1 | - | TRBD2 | TGCGCCAGCAGCGGTAGCGGGAGCATGGAGACCCAGTACTTC | CASSGSGSMETQYF
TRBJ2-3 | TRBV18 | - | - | TGTGCCAGCTCAAAAGCCGGGACACAGAGCACAGATACGCAGTATTTT | CASSKAGTQSTDTQYF
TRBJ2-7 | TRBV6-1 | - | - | TGTGCCAGCATTGTTTCCGGGGACATACACTACGAGCAGTACTTC | CASIVSGDIHYEQYF
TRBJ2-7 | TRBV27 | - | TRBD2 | TGTGCCAGCAGATTTAAAGCGGGAGGGCCCTACGAGCAGTACTTC | CASRFKAGGPYEQYF
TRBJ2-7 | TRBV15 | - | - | TGTGCCACCAGCATCCGCCAGGGCCCCTACGAGCAGTACTTC | CATSIRQGPYEQYF
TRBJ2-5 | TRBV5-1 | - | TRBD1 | TGCGCCAGCCAGGGAAGGACAGGATCAGAGACCCAGTACTTC | CASQGRTGSETQYF
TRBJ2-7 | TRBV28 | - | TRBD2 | TGTGCCAGCAGCTTTGGAGGCAGCGGGAGTACCTACGAGCAGTACTTC | CASSFGGSGSTYEQYF
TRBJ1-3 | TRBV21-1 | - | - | TGTGCCAGCAGCAAAGGGCGGGGACCCCGGCGGAACACCATATATTTT | CASSKGRGPRRNTIYF
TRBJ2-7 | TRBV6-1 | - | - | TGTGCCAGCAGCTACAGGGATCTCGAGCAGTACTTC | CASSYRDLEQYF